This TCR beta chain was profiled in a study of cytomegalovirus exposure and HLA in healthy donors (TCRdb year 2017). Some background on the complete study: In an earlier analysis of roughly 500 of the donors, roughly 300 Gb of sequence data and 117 million unique TCR beta sequences from about 190 million T cells were reported. Roughly 300 gigabases of sequencing data and 75 million to 85 million unique TCR sequences made up an early release that covered over 550 HLA-typed donors. The genetic ancestry cluster associated with self-reported Caucasian donors included 81% of the roughly 390 genotyped donors. The study was designed to test whether signatures of past pathogen exposure could be identified by cataloging public T cell receptors. The T cell repertoires of roughly 660 subjects were profiled by immunosequencing and related to cytomegalovirus serostatus. Besides the first cohort of approximately 710 subjects, a separate validation cohort made up of 120 different subjects was used. The study combined high-throughput TCR immunosequencing, statistical association of individual TCRs with disease status, and machine learning to predict cytomegalovirus infection status. In a later analysis, previously published TCR beta repertoires from fewer than 750 donors were re-analyzed and high-resolution HLA genotyping was added so that TCR occurrence patterns could be studied. Rather than drawing on any new phenotypic data, the later analysis identified candidate immune exposures from TCR beta sequences and the way those sequences occurred across donors. In an earlier analysis of more than 550 of the donors, high-throughput TCR beta sequencing was used to judge whether each TCR beta V gene segment behaved as functional or pseudogenic. Donor age, sex, ethnicity and CMV serostatus were compiled together with the repertoire data. A later genetic analysis took genome-wide SNP genotypes for about three fifths of the roughly 670 donors and used that subset as a discovery cohort. All discovery cohort repertoires had been generated on a single sequencing platform. Both class I and class II loci were covered by HLA typing, at four-digit resolution. The number of typed donors differed by locus: about 620-630 for A, B, C, DRB1 and DQB1; 500 to 550 for DQA1; approximately 610 for DPA1; and about 450 for DPB1. Four to six DR-DQ haplotypes were handled as single units for association and clustering, since linkage in the cohort was strong. On average, 235,054 unique TCR beta nucleotide sequences were sequenced per donor among 300 to 500 genotyped donors of the cohort, with roughly 18% of those sequences being non-productive.

CDR1 and CDR2, looked up from the germline V gene, are SGHRS and YFSETQ. Ends trimmed: V by 3 bases, J by 2 bases; bases unmatched to a gene: 3. The CDR3, from cysteine to phenylalanine, totals 14 residues. This entry keeps only the CDR3 DNA: 42 bases, framed from base 1. About this clone: Its recognized antigen is unknown. Base qualities are not provided; no much larger clone lies one nucleotide away.

The cohort consisted of some 730 healthy bone marrow donors. At the time of sampling, every cohort member was nominally healthy, though immune exposures that went unrecorded were likely present. The donor tested CMV seropositive, placing the donor among the 250 to 300 seropositive members of the cohort. A peripheral blood sample was collected from each donor, and TCR beta sequencing was performed on peripheral blood mononuclear cells. Genomic DNA was extracted from the blood cell samples with the Qiagen DNeasy Blood Extraction Kit. Results and caveats for the whole study, not just this receptor: A further reported finding was that TCR beta sequences accurately predicted the HLA-A and HLA-B alleles for most subjects in the first cohort. HLA typing was unavailable for some donors at each locus, so association tests used only the typed subset. In vitro tests confirmed that a few of the cytomegalovirus-associated TCR beta chains recognize cytomegalovirus antigens. Most CMV-associated TCR beta chains appeared to be HLA-restricted in a later analysis, and the HLA associations seemed to be driven largely by CMV exposure. The authors suggested that the approach could potentially be generalized to other disease states and immunological phenotypes. Cytomegalovirus status was reported to be diagnosed by the classifier with high specificity and sensitivity in both the original and validation cohorts. A later analysis found that HLA-associated TCR beta chains were more clonally expanded and had lower generation probabilities than equally common non-associated chains. Some IMGT-functional V segments, including TRBV6-2 and TRBV6-3, could not be told apart with the 87-base-pair reads, so those segments were excluded. Immune exposure information for the cohort was limited to CMV serostatus. Strong co-occurrence of HLA alleles, especially DR and DQ, made assigning TCR associations to individual alleles difficult. A later analysis associated 16,951 TCR beta sequences with specific HLA alleles at a false discovery rate of 0.05. V-gene and J-gene trimming of TCR beta chains was associated with a missense DCLRE1C variant in a later genetic analysis, and the association was replicated in an independent cohort. Across donors, most TCR sequences were observed very rarely, whereas some public TCRs were present in many individuals. In a later genetic analysis, fewer N-insertions in productive TCRs were reported among donors in an Asian-associated ancestry cluster than the approximately 670-donor mean. This cohort had only TCR beta chains sequenced, and the lack of alpha or paired-chain data limited which features could be detected. Sequencing depth was assumed to be roughly uniform across donors in the presence/absence analyses, though that assumption may not hold. Correlated functional status among segregating V segments might reflect linkage disequilibrium, but an unknown experimental factor could not be ruled out. In a later analysis, TCR association rates were found to vary across HLA loci, with the most associated TCRs seen for DRB1 alleles and the fewest for HLA-C alleles. Because counts were too low, about 18 rarely observed V segments, including chromosome 9 orphons, were left out of the earlier analysis of some 600 of the donors. The study listed 170 or so TCR beta chains as associated with cytomegalovirus. According to a later analysis, parvovirus B19, influenza, CMV and Epstein-Barr virus appeared linked to several top co-occurrence clusters. Broadly in line with IMGT annotations, most TCR beta V segments showed up in productive rearrangements about 87% or about 30% of the time in an earlier analysis of 587 of the donors. A group of highly shared sequence variants was considered likely to be a technical artifact of the sequencing pipeline.

Receptors were amplified or captured by the immunoSEQ multiplex PCR assay. For the multiplex PCR, a mixture combining 60 forward primers for TCR Vbeta segments and 13 reverse primers for TCR Jbeta segments was used. A multiplex PCR assay on genomic DNA amplified the CDR3 region of rearranged TCR beta genes. Amplified TCR beta libraries were sequenced as 87-base-pair reads on the Illumina HiSeq System. The study's own analysis went as follows. Across the 670 or so repertoires, a later analysis counted 80 million or so unique TCR beta chains, 8.5 million to 12 million of which were shared by at least two donors. Raw reads were error-corrected and collapsed into unique sequences by a nearest-neighbor algorithm in which closely related sequences were merged to remove PCR and sequencing errors. To assign V, D and J gene segments, CDR3 sequences were aligned to IMGT reference sequences. For a sequence to be retained, a match of at least six nucleotides to both a V gene segment and a J gene segment was required. Rearrangements were classified as productive when the CDR3 lacked stop codons and remained in frame with V and J, and all other rearrangements were classified as non-productive. Following IMGT convention, CDR3 was defined as the stretch from the second conserved V-encoded cysteine up to the conserved J-encoded phenylalanine. The earlier analysis of roughly 590 of the donors excluded sequences that lacked an unambiguous match to a single V gene segment. In an earlier analysis of a few hundred of the donors, V segments were called functional above 56.7% productive rearrangements and were called segregating when the between-donor standard deviation exceeded 5%. A statistical classification framework was built for diagnosing cytomegalovirus status from the catalog of TCR beta chain sequences. A later analysis assigned V and J genes by comparing TCR nucleotide sequences with IMGT/GENE-DB human TR gene sequences. A later analysis assigned CDR3 sequences and most-parsimonious VDJ recombination scenarios with the TCRdist pipeline. In a later analysis, each TCR beta chain was defined by its CDR3 amino acid sequence together with its V-gene family, and reads without a unique V-gene family were excluded. A later analysis removed 592 highly shared, low-generation-probability nucleotide sequences to deal with suspected cross-contamination and a sequencing artifact. A later analysis calculated a clonal expansion index for each public chain from normalized within-repertoire ranks of inferred template counts. In a later analysis, generation probabilities were computed using a VDJ recombination model fitted to out-of-frame rearrangements, and the results were checked against IGoR. Hypergeometric tests were used in a later analysis to score TCR-TCR, TCR-HLA and TCR-CMV co-occurrence, with a repertoire-size bias correction applied to the TCR pairs. A later analysis estimated false discovery rates by permuting HLA or CMV assignments 20 times. In a later analysis, co-occurring TCRs were grouped with DBSCAN, and TCRdist sequence similarity was added when clustering was performed within HLA-allele-positive subsets. Repertoires with fewer than 30,000 or more than 120,000 public chains, plus five repertoires with anomalous nucleotide sharing, were excluded from co-occurrence clustering. This is the immuneACCESS table as TCRdb keeps it, with only in-frame sequences that have V and J called. A part of the clones is gone; compared with another copy, unresolved V genes explain less than half, and the rest is unexplained. V, J and clone size are those of that table, while D and trimming were read from the DNA. The sample contains around 200,000 clones, roughly four fifths of them found a single time. Jointly, the top ten make up roughly 10% of the sample.

The sequencing sample was made of PBMCs. This receptor was obtained from a woman aged 45 to 65 in good health and CMV-seropositive. The sequence joins TRBV5-1 to TRBJ2-7, with 9 bases matching TRBD1. At the DNA level, the sequence is TGCGCCAGCAGCTCCGGGACAGGGACCTACGAGCAGTACTTC. Its protein product is CASSSGTGTYEQYF.